This TCR beta chain was captured by sequencing in a study of T-cell memory formation after mild COVID-19. Study-level points and caveats: While clones contracting from day 15 to 85 were balanced between CD4 and CD8, later expanders leaned CD4+.

In TCRdb, the 5' RACE reads were re-called with MiXCR into one record per CDR3 protein. The data show fewer than 250,000 distinct CDR3 sequences, over 9.5% seen once. Germline CDR1 and CDR2: LNHDA and SQIVND (reference sequence). V dropped 0 bases and J dropped 2 bases, with 13 bases sitting between them. This CDR3 comprises 16 residues. This clonotype was detected only a few times. Its target is unknown. The specimen sequenced was PBMCs or a T cell subset sorted from them (not recorded which). The origin of this receptor is a man aged 18 to 29 who had mild COVID-19 (a few samples of this study predate the infection). Cell type and time point are not known. The rearrangement uses TRBV19 and TRBJ1-2; weak D call: TRBD1 (5 bases). Written as DNA, the CDR3 is TGTGCCAGTAGTATAGATGGGGCAGCACAAAACTATGGCTACACCTTC. This codes for CASSIDGAAQNYGYTF.